In its sample, the clone carrying this T cell receptor beta chain was seen a few times. The antigen is undetermined. The sample originates from a study of cytomegalovirus exposure and HLA in healthy donors. Study outcomes and limitations: Many donors carried some public TCRs, although rarity characterized most TCR sequences. A previous analysis found most TCR beta V segments productive roughly 87% or roughly 30% of the time. In a later analysis, most CMV-associated TCR beta chains appeared HLA-restricted.

Healthy bone marrow donors formed the donor group. PCR was performed using 60 Vbeta and 13 Jbeta primers. TCRdb's table, derived via immunoSEQ multiplex PCR, lists solely in-frame clones and lacks some. The data contain about 200,000 clones, approximately 80% of them singletons. The V segment lost 6 bases and the J segment 9 bases; nucleotides outside the gene matches: 6. Per germline, CDR1 MNHNS and CDR2 SASEGT. CDR3 length equals 13 residues. The clonotype was recovered from a woman aged 30 to 39 in good health and CMV-seronegative. Sequencing input: PBMCs. The rearrangement links TRBV6-1 to TRBJ1-5; 9 bases are shared with TRBD1. The CDR3 DNA sequence: TGTGCCAGCAGGGTAGGACAGGGGAGGCCCCAGCATTTT. This encodes CASRVGQGRPQHF.